The 19 T cell receptor beta chains below all came from one sample that was sequenced in a study of blood T cell repertoires in COVID-19. Libraries were prepared by immunoSEQ multiplex PCR; TCRdb keeps only in-frame clonotypes and omits some of them. The table lists about 34,000 clones, 65% to 90% of them singletons. Material: peripheral blood. The receptors here all came from a woman aged 55 to 70 with active COVID-19.

This clone has only one observation. CDR3 in amino acids: CASSASTGSNQPQHF. The CDR3 bases are TGTGCCAGCAGCGCATCAACAGGGTCTAATCAGCCCCAGCATTTT. V is TRBV3-1 (or the pseudogene TRBV3-2) and J is TRBJ1-5, with D maybe TRBD1 (6 bases). The CDR3 covers 15 residues. CDR1 is LGHDT and CDR2 is YNNKEL in the germline V gene (reference sequence). Trimming removed 5 bases from V and 4 bases from J, with 15 bases in between.

The chain couples TRBV7-3 to TRBJ2-7, with 8 bases fitting TRBD2. The length of the CDR3 is 15 residues. Germline V gene data show CDR1 as SGHTA and CDR2 as FQGTGA. V dropped 4 bases and J dropped 2; count of bases not matched to a gene: 7. In DNA, the CDR3 is TGTGCCAGCAGCTCTACGCCGGGACTAGCCTACGAGCAGTACTTC. The encoded protein is CASSSTPGLAYEQYF.

This chain links TRBV20-1 with TRBJ2-7; 11 nucleotides line up with TRBD2. With V trimmed by 3 bases and J by 7 bases, 14 bases remained unmatched. CDR1 and CDR2 from the germline V gene are DFQATT and SNEGSKA (reference sequence). The CDR3 consists of 16 residues. CDR3 residues: CSASGLAGGPGVEQYF. CDR3 bases: TGCAGTGCTAGTGGGTTAGCGGGAGGGCCTGGGGTTGAGCAGTACTTC.

The rearrangement links TRBV2 to TRBJ2-5, with 7 positions matching TRBD1. CDR3 length: 13 amino acids. With 5 bases clipped from V and 5 bases from J, the junction kept 5 bases outside the gene matches. Germline CDR1 SNHLY, CDR2 FYNNEI. The DNA of the CDR3 is TGTGCCAGCAGTCGTGACAGGGAGGAGACCCAGTACTTC. Amino acid sequence: CASSRDREETQYF.

CDR3: CASSQEGTSGYEQYF. The CDR3 DNA reads as TGTGCCAGCAGCCAAGAGGGTACTAGCGGTTACGAGCAGTACTTC. The chain couples TRBV4-2 to TRBJ2-7; 8 bases are a match to TRBD2. V lost 0 bases to trimming and J lost 4 bases; unmatched junction nucleotides: 5. CDR1 and CDR2 (germline): LGHNA, YNFKEQ. The CDR3 covers 15 residues.

The chain uses TRBV5-1 and TRBJ1-1; 7 bases align to TRBD1. Trimming removed 4 bases from V and 1 base from J; junction bases left unmatched: 4. This CDR3 is built from 14 residues. CDR1 and CDR2 (germline): SGHRS, YFSETQ. The CDR3 spells CASSPGQWNTEAFF. The CDR3 nucleotides are TGCGCCAGCAGCCCGGGACAGTGGAACACTGAAGCTTTCTTT.

This clone has only one observation. The J gene is TRBJ2-5, the V gene TRBV18; 10 bases map to TRBD1. The junction had 9 bases not matched to a gene; V was cut back by 1 base and J by 4 bases. This CDR3 is built from 17 residues. Looked up from germline, CDR1 is KGHSH and CDR2 is LQKENI. CDR3 loop: CASSPRSGGQGLETQYF. The CDR3 nucleotides read TGTGCCAGCTCACCACGGTCTGGGGGACAGGGGTTAGAGACCCAGTACTTC.

This clone occurred once. This chain joins TRBV6-5 and TRBJ2-2, with 8 bases aligning to TRBD1. The V gene end was trimmed by 5 bases and the J gene end by 4 bases; junction bases not matched to a gene: 6. Germline V gene lookup returns CDR1 MNHEY and CDR2 SVGAGI. The CDR3 totals 15 residues. The CDR3 here is CASSTRTGSTGELFF. The CDR3 DNA reads TGTGCCAGCAGTACACGGACAGGGAGCACCGGGGAGCTGTTTTTT.

The CDR3 sequence is CASSPDAGRGYTF. DNA of the CDR3: TGTGCCAGCAGCCCGGATGCGGGCCGTGGCTACACCTTC. The chain joins TRBV5-8 to TRBJ1-2; D unclear. Per germline, CDR1 SGHTS and CDR2 YDEGEE. Trimming took 4 bases from V and 7 from J, leaving 14 bases between them. The CDR3 covers 13 residues.

This sequence joins TRBV3-1 (or the pseudogene TRBV3-2) and TRBJ2-3; 8 nucleotides line up with TRBD2. V trimming: 7 bases; J trimming: 2 bases; junction bases outside the gene matches: 8. CDR3 length: 15 residues. Germline CDR1 LGHDT, CDR2 YNNKEL (reference sequence). The CDR3 reads CASTPGGTSTDTQYF. CDR3 in DNA: TGTGCCAGCACCCCGGGGGGGACCTCCACAGATACGCAGTATTTT.

The CDR3 reads CSVEGGTDTQYF. CDR3 sequence (DNA): TGCAGCGTTGAAGGCGGAACGGATACGCAGTATTTT. The chain carries TRBV29-1 and TRBJ2-3; no firm D call. The V end lost 1 base, the J end lost 6 bases, and 8 bases lay between the germline ends. CDR1 and CDR2 (germline): SQVTM, ANQGSEA. The CDR3 sequence is 12 residues long.

The V and J genes are TRBV5-1 and TRBJ2-2; TRBD2 aligns across 13 bases. Unmatched junction bases numbered 9, after V lost 4 bases and J lost 6 bases. The CDR3 contains 17 residues. The germline V gene has CDR1 SGHRS and CDR2 YFSETQ. The CDR3 DNA reads as TGCGCCAGCAGCCCCAGGACTAGCGGGAGCGGGTCCGGGGAGCTGTTTTTT. Encoded protein: CASSPRTSGSGSGELFF.

This clone turned up a few times. V is TRBV7-8 and J is TRBJ2-7; possible D gene TRBD1, 6 bases. The length of the CDR3 is 15 residues. The germline V gene encodes CDR1 SGHVS and CDR2 FQNEAQ. With 1 base removed from V and 3 bases from J, the gap between germline ends came to 13 bases. CDR3 region: CASSLVTGIGYEQYF. The CDR3 DNA follows: TGTGCCAGCAGCTTAGTAACAGGGATCGGCTACGAGCAGTACTTC.

The rearrangement links TRBV9 to TRBJ2-3; possible D gene TRBD1, 5 bases. Germline V gene lookup returns CDR1 SGDLS and CDR2 YYNGEE. The CDR3 extends over 12 amino acids. V was cut by 5 bases and J by 4 bases, with 8 bases left in between. The CDR3 DNA follows: TGTGCCAGCAGGGGGCCGGCAGATACGCAGTATTTT. It translates to CASRGPADTQYF. The whole variable domain, filled in from reference TRBV9 and TRBJ2-3, reads DSGVTQTPKHLITATGQRVTLRCSPRSGDLSVYWYQQSLDQGLQFLIQYYNGEERAKGNILERFSAQQFPDLHSELNLSSLELGDSALYFCASRGPADTQYFGPGTRLTVL.

This clone was counted once. This chain links TRBV9 with TRBJ2-7, with D hard to call. Germline V gene sequence: CDR1 SGDLS, CDR2 YYNGEE. There are 13 residues in the CDR3. Trimming removed 0 bases from V and 5 bases from J, with 9 bases in between. The CDR3 DNA reads as TGTGCCAGCAGCGTAGCCCCTTTTGACGAGCAGTACTTC. Protein: CASSVAPFDEQYF.

This chain joins TRBV19 and TRBJ1-1; no clear D gene. V dropped 5 bases and J dropped 0 bases, with 13 bases sitting between them. The CDR3 covers 15 residues. Germline CDR1 is LNHDA and CDR2 is SQIVND (reference sequence). The CDR3 reads CASSPRNSLNTEAFF. The CDR3 DNA sequence: TGTGCCAGTAGTCCCCGGAACAGTTTGAACACTGAAGCTTTCTTT.

The V gene is TRBV5-5, the J gene TRBJ1-5; TRBD1 matches 9 bases. This CDR3 contains 16 residues. The J segment lost 0 bases and the V segment lost 4 bases, leaving 5 bases of the junction unmatched. Germline V gives CDR1 SGHKS, CDR2 YYEKEE (reference sequence). As DNA, the CDR3 is TGTGCCAGCAGCCCCATGACAGGGGGTAGCAATCAGCCCCAGCATTTT. As protein: CASSPMTGGSNQPQHF.

The J gene is TRBJ1-2, the V gene TRBV5-4; 7 nucleotides align to TRBD1. Germline-derived CDR1 and CDR2 are SGHNT and YYREEE (reference sequence). The CDR3 loop spans 15 amino acids. Germline trimming cut 1 base from V and 3 bases from J; bases unmatched to any gene: 6. CDR3 nucleotides: TGTGCCAGCAGCTTGTCGGGACAGAAAGACTATGGCTACACCTTC. Its translation is CASSLSGQKDYGYTF.

The genes are TRBV28 and TRBJ1-1; no definite D call. V lost 7 bases and J lost 9, with 15 bases in between. CDR1 is MDHEN and CDR2 is SYDVKM in the germline V gene. The CDR3 covers 12 residues. The CDR3: CASMVAGGKAFF. As DNA, the CDR3 is TGTGCCAGCATGGTAGCCGGAGGGAAAGCTTTCTTT.